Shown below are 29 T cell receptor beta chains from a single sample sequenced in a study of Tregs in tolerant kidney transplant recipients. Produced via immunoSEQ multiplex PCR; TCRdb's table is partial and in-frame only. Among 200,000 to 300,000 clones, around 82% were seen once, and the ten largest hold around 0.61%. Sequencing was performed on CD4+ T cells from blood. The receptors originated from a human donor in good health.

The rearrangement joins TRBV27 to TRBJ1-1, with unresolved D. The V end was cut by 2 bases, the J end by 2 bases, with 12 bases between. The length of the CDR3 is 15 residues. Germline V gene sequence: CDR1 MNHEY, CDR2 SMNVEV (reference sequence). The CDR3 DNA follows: TGTGCCAGCAGTTTAAAGGGTCGTGGAAACACTGAAGCTTTCTTT. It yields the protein CASSLKGRGNTEAFF.

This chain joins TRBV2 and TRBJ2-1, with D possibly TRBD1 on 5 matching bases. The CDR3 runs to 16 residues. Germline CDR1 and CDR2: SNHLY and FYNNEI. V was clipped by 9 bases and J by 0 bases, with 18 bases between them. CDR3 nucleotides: TGTGCCAGGGAACGCCCGGACATCCGCTCCTACAATGAGCAGTTCTTC. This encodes CARERPDIRSYNEQFF.

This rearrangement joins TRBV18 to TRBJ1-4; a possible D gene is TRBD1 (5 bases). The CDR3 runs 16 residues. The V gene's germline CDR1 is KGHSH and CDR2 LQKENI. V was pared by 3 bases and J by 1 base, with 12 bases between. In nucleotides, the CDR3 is TGTGCCAGCTCACCTAGGGACCGCGGAACTAATGAAAAACTGTTTTTT. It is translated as CASSPRDRGTNEKLFF.

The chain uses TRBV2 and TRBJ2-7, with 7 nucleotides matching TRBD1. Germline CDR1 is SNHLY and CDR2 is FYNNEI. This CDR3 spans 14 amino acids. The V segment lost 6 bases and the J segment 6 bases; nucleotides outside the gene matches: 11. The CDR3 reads CASRKEGQLFEQYF. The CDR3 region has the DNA TGTGCCAGCAGGAAAGAGGGACAGCTCTTCGAGCAGTACTTC.

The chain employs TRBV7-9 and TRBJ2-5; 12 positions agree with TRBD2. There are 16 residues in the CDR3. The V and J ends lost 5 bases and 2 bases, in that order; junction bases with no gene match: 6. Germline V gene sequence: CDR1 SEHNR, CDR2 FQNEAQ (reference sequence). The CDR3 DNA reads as TGTGCCAGCAGCCCCGGACTAGCGGGGAGGCAAGAGACCCAGTACTTC. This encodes CASSPGLAGRQETQYF. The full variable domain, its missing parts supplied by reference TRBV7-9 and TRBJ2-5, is DTGVSQNPRHKITKRGQNVTFRCDPISEHNRLYWYRQTLGQGPEFLTYFQNEAQLEKSRLLSDRFSAERPKGSFSTLEIQRTEQGDSAMYLCASSPGLAGRQETQYFGPGTRLLVL.

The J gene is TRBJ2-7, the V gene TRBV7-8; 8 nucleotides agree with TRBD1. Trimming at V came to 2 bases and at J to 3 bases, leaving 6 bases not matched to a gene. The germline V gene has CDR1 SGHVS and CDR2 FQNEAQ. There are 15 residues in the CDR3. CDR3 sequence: CASSLTRGHYYEQYF. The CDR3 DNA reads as TGTGCCAGCAGCTTAACCAGGGGGCACTACTACGAGCAGTACTTC.

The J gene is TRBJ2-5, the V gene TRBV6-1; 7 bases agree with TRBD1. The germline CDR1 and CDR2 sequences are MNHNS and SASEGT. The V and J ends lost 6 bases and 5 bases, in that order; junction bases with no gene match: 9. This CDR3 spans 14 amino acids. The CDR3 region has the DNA TGTGCCAGCAGCCTACCTCAGGGGGTGGAGACCCAGTACTTC. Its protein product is CASSLPQGVETQYF.

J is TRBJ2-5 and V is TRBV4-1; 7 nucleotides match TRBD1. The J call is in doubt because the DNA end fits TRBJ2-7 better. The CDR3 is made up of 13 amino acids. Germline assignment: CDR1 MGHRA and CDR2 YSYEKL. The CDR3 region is CASARQGRNEQYF. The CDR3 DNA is TGCGCCAGCGCCCGACAGGGTCGCAACGAGCAGTACTTC.

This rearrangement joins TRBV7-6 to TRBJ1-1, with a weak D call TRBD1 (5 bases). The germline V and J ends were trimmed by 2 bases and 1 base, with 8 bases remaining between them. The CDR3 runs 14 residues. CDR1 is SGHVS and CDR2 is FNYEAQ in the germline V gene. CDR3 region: CASSLKGANTEAFF. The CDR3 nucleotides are TGTGCCAGCAGCTTAAAAGGGGCGAACACTGAAGCTTTCTTT. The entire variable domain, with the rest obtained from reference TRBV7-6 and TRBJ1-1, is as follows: GAGVSQSPRYKVTKRGQDVALRCDPISGHVSLYWYRQALGQGPEFLTYFNYEAQQDKSGLPNDRFSAERPEGSISTLTIQRTEQRDSAMYRCASSLKGANTEAFFGQGTRLTVV.

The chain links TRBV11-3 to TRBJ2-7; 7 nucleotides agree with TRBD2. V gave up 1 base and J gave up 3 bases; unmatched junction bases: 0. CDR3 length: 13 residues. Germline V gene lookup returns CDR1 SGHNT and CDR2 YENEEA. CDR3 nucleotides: TGTGCCAGCAGCTTAGGGACTAGCTACGAGCAGTACTTC. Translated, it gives CASSLGTSYEQYF.

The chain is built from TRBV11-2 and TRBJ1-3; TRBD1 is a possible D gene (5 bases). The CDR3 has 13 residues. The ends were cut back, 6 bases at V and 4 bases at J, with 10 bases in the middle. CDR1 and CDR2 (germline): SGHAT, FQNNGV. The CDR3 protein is CASSFGGGNTIYF. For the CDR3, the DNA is TGTGCCAGCAGTTTCGGGGGGGGAAACACCATATATTTT.

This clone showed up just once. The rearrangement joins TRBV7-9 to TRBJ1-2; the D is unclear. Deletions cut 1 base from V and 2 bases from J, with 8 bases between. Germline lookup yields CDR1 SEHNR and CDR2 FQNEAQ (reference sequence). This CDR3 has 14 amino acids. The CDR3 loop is CASSLGVLNYGYTF. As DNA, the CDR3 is TGTGCCAGCAGCTTAGGAGTACTCAACTATGGCTACACCTTC. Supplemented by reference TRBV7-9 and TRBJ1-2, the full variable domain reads DTGVSQNPRHKITKRGQNVTFRCDPISEHNRLYWYRQTLGQGPEFLTYFQNEAQLEKSRLLSDRFSAERPKGSFSTLEIQRTEQGDSAMYLCASSLGVLNYGYTFGSGTRLTVV.

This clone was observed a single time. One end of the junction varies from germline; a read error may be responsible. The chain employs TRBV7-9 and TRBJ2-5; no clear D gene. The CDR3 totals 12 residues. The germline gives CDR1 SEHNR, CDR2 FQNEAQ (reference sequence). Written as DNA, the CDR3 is TGTGCCAGCAGCCTGGCCCAAACAAACGTCCACTTC. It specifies CASSLAQTNVHF.

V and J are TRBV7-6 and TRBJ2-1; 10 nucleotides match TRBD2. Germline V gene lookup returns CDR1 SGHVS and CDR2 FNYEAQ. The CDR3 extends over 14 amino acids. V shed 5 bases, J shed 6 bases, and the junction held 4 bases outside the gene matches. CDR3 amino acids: CASSRSGRGNEQFF. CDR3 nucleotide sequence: TGTGCCAGCAGCCGCAGCGGGAGGGGCAATGAGCAGTTCTTC.

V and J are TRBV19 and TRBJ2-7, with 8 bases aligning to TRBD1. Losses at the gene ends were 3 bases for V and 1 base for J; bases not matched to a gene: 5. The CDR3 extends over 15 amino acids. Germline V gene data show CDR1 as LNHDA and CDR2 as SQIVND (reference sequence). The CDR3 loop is CASSIPGTGSYEQYF. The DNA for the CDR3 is TGTGCCAGTAGTATTCCCGGGACAGGTTCCTACGAGCAGTACTTC.

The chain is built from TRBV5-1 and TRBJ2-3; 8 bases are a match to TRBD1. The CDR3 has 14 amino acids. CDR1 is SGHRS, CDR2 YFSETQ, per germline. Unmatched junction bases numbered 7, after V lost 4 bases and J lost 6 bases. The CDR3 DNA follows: TGCGCCAGCAGCCTACAGGGGGTCATGGATACGCAGTATTTT. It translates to CASSLQGVMDTQYF.

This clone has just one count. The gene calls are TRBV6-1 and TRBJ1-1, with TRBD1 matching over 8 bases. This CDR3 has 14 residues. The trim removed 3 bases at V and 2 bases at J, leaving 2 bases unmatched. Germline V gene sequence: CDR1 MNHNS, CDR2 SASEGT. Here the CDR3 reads CASSEDRDNTEAFF. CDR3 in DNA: TGTGCCAGCAGTGAGGACAGGGATAACACTGAAGCTTTCTTT.

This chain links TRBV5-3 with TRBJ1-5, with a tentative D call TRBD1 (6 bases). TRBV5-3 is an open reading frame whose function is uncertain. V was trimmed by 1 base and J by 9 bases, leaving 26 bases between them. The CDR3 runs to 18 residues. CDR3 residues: CARSLLTRGAGGDRPQHF. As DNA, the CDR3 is TGTGCCAGAAGCTTGTTAACCAGGGGCGCAGGAGGGGATCGGCCCCAGCATTTT.

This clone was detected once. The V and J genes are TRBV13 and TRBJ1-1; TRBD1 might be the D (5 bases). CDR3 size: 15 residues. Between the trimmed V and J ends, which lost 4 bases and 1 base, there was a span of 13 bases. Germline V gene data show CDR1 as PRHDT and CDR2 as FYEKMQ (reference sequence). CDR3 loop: CASSSPLTGNTEAFF. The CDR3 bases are TGTGCCAGCAGCTCCCCGTTAACAGGGAACACTGAAGCTTTCTTT.

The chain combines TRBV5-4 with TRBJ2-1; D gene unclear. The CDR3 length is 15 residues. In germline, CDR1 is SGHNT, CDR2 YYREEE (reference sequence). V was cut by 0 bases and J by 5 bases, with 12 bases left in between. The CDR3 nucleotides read TGTGCCAGCAGCTTGGAGGGTGGGATCCACAATGAGCAGTTCTTC. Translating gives CASSLEGGIHNEQFF.

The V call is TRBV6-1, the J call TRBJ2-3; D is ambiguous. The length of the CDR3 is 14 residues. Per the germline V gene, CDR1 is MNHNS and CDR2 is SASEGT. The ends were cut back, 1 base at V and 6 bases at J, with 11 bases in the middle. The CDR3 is CASSEDLSRDTQYF. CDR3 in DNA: TGTGCCAGCAGTGAAGATCTTAGCCGGGATACGCAGTATTTT.

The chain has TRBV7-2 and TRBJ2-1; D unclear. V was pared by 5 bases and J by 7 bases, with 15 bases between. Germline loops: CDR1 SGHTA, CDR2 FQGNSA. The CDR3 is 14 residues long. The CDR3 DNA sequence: TGTGCCAGCAGCCTCTCCGGTCCTGGGAATGAGCAGTTCTTC. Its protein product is CASSLSGPGNEQFF. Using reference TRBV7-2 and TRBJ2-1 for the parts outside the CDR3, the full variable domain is GAGVSQSPSNKVTEKGKDVELRCDPISGHTALYWYRQSLGQGLEFLIYFQGNSAPDKSGLPSDRFSAERTGGSVSTLTIQRTQQEDSAVYLCASSLSGPGNEQFFGPGTRLTVL.

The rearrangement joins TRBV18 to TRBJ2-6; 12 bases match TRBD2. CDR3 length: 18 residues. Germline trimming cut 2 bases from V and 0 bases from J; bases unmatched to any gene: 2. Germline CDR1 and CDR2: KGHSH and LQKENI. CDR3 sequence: CASSPGLAGNSGANVLTF. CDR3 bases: TGTGCCAGCTCACCAGGACTAGCGGGAAACTCTGGGGCCAACGTCCTGACTTTC. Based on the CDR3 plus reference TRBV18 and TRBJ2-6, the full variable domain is NAGVMQNPRHLVRRRGQEARLRCSPMKGHSHVYWYRQLPEEGLKFMVYLQKENIIDESGMPKERFSAEFPKEGPSILRIQQVVRGDSAAYFCASSPGLAGNSGANVLTFGAGSRLTVL.

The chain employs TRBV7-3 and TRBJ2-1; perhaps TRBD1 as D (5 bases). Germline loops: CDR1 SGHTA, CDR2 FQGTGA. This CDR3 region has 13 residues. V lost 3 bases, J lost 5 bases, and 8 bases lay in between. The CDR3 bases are TGTGCCAGCAGCTTGCAGACAGACAATGAGCAGTTCTTC. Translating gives CASSLQTDNEQFF.

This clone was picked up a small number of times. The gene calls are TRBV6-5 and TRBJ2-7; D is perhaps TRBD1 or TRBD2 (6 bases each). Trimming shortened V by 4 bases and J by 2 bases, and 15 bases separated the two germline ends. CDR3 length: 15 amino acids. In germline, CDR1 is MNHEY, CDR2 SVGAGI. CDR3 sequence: CASSWGAAAPYEQYF. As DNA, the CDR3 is TGTGCCAGCAGTTGGGGGGCAGCCGCTCCCTACGAGCAGTACTTC.

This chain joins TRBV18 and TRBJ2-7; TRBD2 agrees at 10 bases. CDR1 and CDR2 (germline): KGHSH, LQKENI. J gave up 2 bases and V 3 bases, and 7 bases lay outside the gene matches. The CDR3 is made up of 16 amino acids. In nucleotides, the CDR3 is TGTGCCAGCTCACCGCCTAGCGGGAGCCTTCCCTACGAGCAGTACTTC. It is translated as CASSPPSGSLPYEQYF.

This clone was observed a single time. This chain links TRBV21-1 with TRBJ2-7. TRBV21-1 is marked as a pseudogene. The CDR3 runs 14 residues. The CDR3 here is CASSKNWVGYEQYF. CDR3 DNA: TGTGCCAGCAGCAAAAATTGGGTTGGCTACGAGCAGTACTTC.

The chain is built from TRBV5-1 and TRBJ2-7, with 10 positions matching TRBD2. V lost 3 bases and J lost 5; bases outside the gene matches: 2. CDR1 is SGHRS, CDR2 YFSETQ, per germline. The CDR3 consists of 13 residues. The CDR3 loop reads CASSSGTSDEQYF. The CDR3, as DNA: TGCGCCAGCAGCTCCGGGACTAGCGACGAGCAGTACTTC.

CDR3 sequence reads: CASSNQGQIGGYTF. The CDR3 nucleotides read TGTGCCAGCAGCAACCAGGGGCAGATAGGAGGCTACACCTTC. V usage is TRBV27 and J usage is TRBJ1-2; maybe TRBD1 (6 bases). The V end was cut by 6 bases, the J end by 8 bases, with 19 bases between. The germline V gene encodes CDR1 MNHEY and CDR2 SMNVEV (reference sequence). The CDR3 runs 14 residues.